This paragraph reports one TCR beta chain. Its antigen is currently unknown. Sequencing was performed with immunoSEQ multiplex PCR; in TCRdb, only in-frame clones are kept and a portion is missing. Counted here are some 13,000 clones, about 91% occurring once; the ten biggest clones make up more than 9%. With no exception, relapse followed autologous stem cell transplantation in all patients, and brentuximab vedotin exposure varied. These data come from a study of PD-1 blockade in classical Hodgkin lymphoma. General study findings and limits: After ASCT, patients who started nivolumab under 1 year later were excluded.

Per germline, CDR1 SGHRS and CDR2 YFSETQ. This CDR3 has 16 amino acids. Trimming took off 3 bases at V and 0 bases at J, with 13 bases between the two ends. Sequenced material: peripheral blood mononuclear cells (PBMCs), taken at baseline. The chain carries TRBV5-1 and TRBJ1-3; D is undetermined. This TCR derives from a human donor with classical Hodgkin lymphoma. The CDR3 coding sequence is TGCGCCAGCAGCTCCCAGGTGCGGAGCTCTGGAAACACCATATATTTT. Protein: CASSSQVRSSGNTIYF.